This TCR beta chain was captured in a study of blood T cell repertoires in COVID-19 (dated by TCRdb to 2020 to 2021). With respect to the entire study: Samples covering the acute and convalescent phases of COVID-19 were provided by collaborators in the United States, Italy and Spain. The material from the prospective study consisted of cDNA or gDNA derived from T cells, B-cell-depleted T cells, or PBMCs. Deeply sampled blood TCRbeta repertoires from subjects exposed to, actively infected with, or recovered from COVID-19 were included in the dataset. The repertoires were released in a freely available public database meant as a resource for research on the immune response to SARS-CoV-2. Samples were obtained from the ongoing ImmuneRACE study (first 160 participants) and from about 1,300 subjects provided by 6 global collaborators. Nearly every sample came with metadata listing a de-identified subject ID, COVID-19 status, age in years and sex. Where available, HLA class I and class II types were taken from metadata supplied by the sample provider and were not determined by assay-based typing.

In the case of this clone: No antigen is known for it. Base quality data are lacking; no much larger clone is found one base away.

Here V drops 0 bases and J drops 10 bases, and the junction holds 3 bases not matched to any gene. Sequences SGHAT (CDR1) and FQNNGV (CDR2) are obtained from the germline V gene. The CDR3 holds 13 amino acids from the cysteine to the phenylalanine. Only the CDR3 part of the read is kept: 39 bases, read in frame from the first base. The collaborating institutions used their own protocols to collect whole blood in K2EDTA tubes. For TCRbeta analysis, collaborators shipped samples as frozen whole blood, isolated PBMCs, or DNA extracted from either of those sample types. Study-wide findings and limitations: The amount of clinical and demographic metadata varied by source and participant and was provided uncurated.

TCRbeta CDR3 regions were amplified from genomic DNA using the immunoSEQ Assay, a bias-controlled multiplex PCR. Per the authors' processing: The number of nucleated cells in each sample was estimated by amplification of reference gene primers within the assay. To quantify the absolute abundance of each unique TCRbeta CDR3 rearrangement, sequence reads were collapsed and filtered. For each sample, productive Simpson clonality was calculated as the square root of Simpson's diversity index over productive rearrangements. TCRdb took over this immuneACCESS table, retaining in-frame rearrangements with V and J assigned. Such tables are incomplete; in checked studies, under half of the missing clones stem from an unresolved V gene, and the remainder is unexplained. V, J and clone size were drawn from that table, and D and trimming were deduced from the DNA. This sample gives just under 85,000 clones in total; 65% to 85% of them show up just once. Together, the top ten hold under 35% of the sample.

Sequencing used peripheral blood. This TCR was sampled from a woman over 75 with acute or convalescent COVID-19. This chain is built from TRBV11-2 and TRBJ1-1; 9 nucleotides in the junction match TRBD1. The DNA reads as follows: TGTGCCAGCAGCTTAGATCGGACAGGGGTAGCTTTCTTT. Translated, this is CASSLDRTGVAFF.